A selection of T cell receptor beta chains follows, all from one sample in a study of T cell responses to AZD1222 COVID-19 vaccine. Here immunoSEQ multiplex PCR was the method, and the copy in TCRdb shows in-frame clones only, minus some. The sample shows tens of thousands of clones, approximately 80% of them seen only once. Sequencing was performed on peripheral blood, taken 28 days after the second AZD1222 dose. Receptors were obtained from an adult who received the AZD1222 COVID-19 vaccine. CDR3s include the opening cysteine and the closing phenylalanine or tryptophan. D genes are given only for firm matches. A row's size may be missing; if present it is once, few, many or a size class.

v_call: TRBV6-1
d_call: .
cdr3_length: 15
clone_size: medium-sized
j_call: TRBJ2-5
cdr3_nt: TGTGCCAGCAGTGATGATCCCTACCCCCAAGAGACCCAGTACTTC
cdr3_aa: CASSDDPYPQETQYF

v_call: TRBV5-1
d_call: .
cdr3_length: 15
clone_size: few
j_call: TRBJ2-5
cdr3_nt: TGCGCCAGCAGCCGAAACGCCGGGGGTTCGGAGACCCAGTACTTC
cdr3_aa: CASSRNAGGSETQYF

v_call: TRBV11-2
d_call: .
cdr3_length: 14
clone_size: .
j_call: TRBJ2-7
cdr3_nt: TGTGCCAGCAGCTCCACCGGGACGGTTTACGAGCAGTACTTC
cdr3_aa: CASSSTGTVYEQYF

v_call: TRBV19
d_call: .
cdr3_length: 13
clone_size: .
j_call: TRBJ2-7
cdr3_nt: TGTGCCAGTAGTCCAACTACAGGGTCCGAGCAGTACTTC
cdr3_aa: CASSPTTGSEQYF

v_call: TRBV19
d_call: .
cdr3_length: 14
clone_size: .
j_call: TRBJ2-1
cdr3_nt: TGTGCCAGTAGTATAGATTCGCCACACAATGAGCAGTTCTTC
cdr3_aa: CASSIDSPHNEQFF

v_call: TRBV5-6
d_call: .
cdr3_length: 14
clone_size: .
j_call: TRBJ1-2
cdr3_nt: TGTGCCAGCAGCTTGTTCGACTCCCGCTATGGCTACACCTTC
cdr3_aa: CASSLFDSRYGYTF

v_call: TRBV5-1
d_call: TRBD1
cdr3_length: 15
clone_size: .
j_call: TRBJ1-1
cdr3_nt: TGCGCCAGCAGCTCCACAGGGGACGAGAACACTGAAGCTTTCTTT
cdr3_aa: CASSSTGDENTEAFF

v_call: TRBV11-1
d_call: TRBD1
cdr3_length: 14
clone_size: .
j_call: TRBJ1-6
cdr3_nt: TGTGCCAGCAGCCGGGACAGGGAGGATTCACCCCTCCACTTT
cdr3_aa: CASSRDREDSPLHF

v_call: TRBV6-2/TRBV6-3
d_call: .
cdr3_length: 19
clone_size: few
j_call: TRBJ1-5
cdr3_nt: TGTGCCAGCAGCCACGGTAGGGAATACAGGGTGTATAGCAATCAGCCCCAGCATTTT
cdr3_aa: CASSHGREYRVYSNQPQHF

v_call: TRBV5-1
d_call: .
cdr3_length: 15
clone_size: .
j_call: TRBJ1-5
cdr3_nt: TGCGCCAGCAGCCAACGGACGGATAGCAATCAGCCCCAGCATTTT
cdr3_aa: CASSQRTDSNQPQHF

v_call: TRBV28
d_call: .
cdr3_length: 12
clone_size: .
j_call: TRBJ1-4
cdr3_nt: TGTGCCAGCAGTTCCCTGACGAGTGGTCTGTTTTTT
cdr3_aa: CASSSLTSGLFF

v_call: TRBV7-2
d_call: TRBD1
cdr3_length: 15
clone_size: .
j_call: TRBJ1-4
cdr3_nt: TGTGCCAGCAGCTTAGATGGGACAGGGAGTGAAAAACTGTTTTTT
cdr3_aa: CASSLDGTGSEKLFF

v_call: TRBV6-5
d_call: TRBD1
cdr3_length: 12
clone_size: .
j_call: TRBJ1-3
cdr3_nt: TGTGCCAGCAGCAACGGACAGGGGGACATATATTTT
cdr3_aa: CASSNGQGDIYF

v_call: TRBV7-2
d_call: .
cdr3_length: 15
clone_size: .
j_call: TRBJ1-5
cdr3_nt: TGTGCCAGCAGCAACACCCAGGGGCCGAATCAGCCCCAGCATTTT
cdr3_aa: CASSNTQGPNQPQHF

v_call: TRBV19
d_call: TRBD1
cdr3_length: 14
clone_size: .
j_call: TRBJ1-1
cdr3_nt: TGTGCCAGTGCCCGGGACAGGAGGGGGACTGAAGCTTTCTTT
cdr3_aa: CASARDRRGTEAFF

v_call: TRBV19
d_call: .
cdr3_length: 16
clone_size: .
j_call: TRBJ1-1
cdr3_nt: TGTGCCAGTAGTCCCCAACCAGGGGACAAATACACTGAAGCTTTCTTT
cdr3_aa: CASSPQPGDKYTEAFF

v_call: TRBV7-2
d_call: .
cdr3_length: 15
clone_size: .
j_call: TRBJ2-1
cdr3_nt: TGTGCCAGCAGCCCTGGCGGGGACTCCTACAATGAGCAGTTCTTC
cdr3_aa: CASSPGGDSYNEQFF

v_call: TRBV9
d_call: .
cdr3_length: 15
clone_size: .
j_call: TRBJ1-5
cdr3_nt: TGTGCCAGCAGCGCGGAGGGGCAGGGAAATCAGCCCCAGCATTTT
cdr3_aa: CASSAEGQGNQPQHF

v_call: TRBV29-1
d_call: .
cdr3_length: 13
clone_size: .
j_call: TRBJ1-1
cdr3_nt: TGCAGCGTCCACAAGATACTGAACACTGAAGCTTTCTTT
cdr3_aa: CSVHKILNTEAFF

v_call: TRBV28
d_call: TRBD1
cdr3_length: 15
clone_size: .
j_call: TRBJ1-6
cdr3_nt: TGTGCCAGCAGGCTCCCCGGACAGGGGAATTCACCCCTCCACTTT
cdr3_aa: CASRLPGQGNSPLHF

v_call: TRBV5-1
d_call: .
cdr3_length: 13
clone_size: .
j_call: TRBJ1-3
cdr3_nt: TGCGCCAGCAGCTTGGGTGGCTCAAACACCATATATTTT
cdr3_aa: CASSLGGSNTIYF

v_call: TRBV7-3
d_call: TRBD1
cdr3_length: 15
clone_size: few
j_call: TRBJ2-7
cdr3_nt: TGTGCCAGCAGCTTAGAGGTCGGGTCCAGGGGGCAGCAGTACTTC
cdr3_aa: CASSLEVGSRGQQYF